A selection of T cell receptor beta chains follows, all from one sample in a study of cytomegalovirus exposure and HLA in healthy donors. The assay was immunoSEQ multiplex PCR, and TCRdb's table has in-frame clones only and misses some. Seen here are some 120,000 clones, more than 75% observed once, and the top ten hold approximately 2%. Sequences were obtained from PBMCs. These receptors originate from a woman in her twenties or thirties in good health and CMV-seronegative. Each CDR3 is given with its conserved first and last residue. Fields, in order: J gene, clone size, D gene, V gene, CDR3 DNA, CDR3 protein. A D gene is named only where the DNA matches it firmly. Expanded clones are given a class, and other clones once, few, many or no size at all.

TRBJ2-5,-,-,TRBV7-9,TGTGCCAGCAGCTTATTAAGGGAGTCGGAGACCCAGTACTTC,CASSLLRESETQYF
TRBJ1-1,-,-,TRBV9,TGTGCCAGCAGCCCGTGGGGACAGAACACTGAAGCTTTCTTT,CASSPWGQNTEAFF
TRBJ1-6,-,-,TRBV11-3,TGTGCCAGCAGCCCAGCCGGAGCGGTTTATAATTCACCCCTCCACTTT,CASSPAGAVYNSPLHF
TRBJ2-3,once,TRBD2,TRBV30,TGTGCCTGGAGTGGGGTGACTAGCGCTTTCACAGATACGCAGTATTTT,CAWSGVTSAFTDTQYF
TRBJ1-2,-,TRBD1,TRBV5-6,TGTGCCAGCAGCTACGGACAGGGGTTTGGCTACACCTTC,CASSYGQGFGYTF
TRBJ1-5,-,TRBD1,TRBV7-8,TGTGCCAGCAGCCCAAGACAGGGGGGTAGCAATCAGCCCCAGCATTTT,CASSPRQGGSNQPQHF
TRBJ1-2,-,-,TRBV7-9,TGTGCCAGCAGCTCAGGGTCTCCTGGCTACACCTTC,CASSSGSPGYTF
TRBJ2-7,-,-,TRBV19,TGTGCCAGTAGTATTAGCCTAAACCAATACGAGCAGTACTTC,CASSISLNQYEQYF
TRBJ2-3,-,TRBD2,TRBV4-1,TGCGCCAGCAGCCTCCTAGCGGGGGGAGCCACAGATACGCAGTATTTT,CASSLLAGGATDTQYF
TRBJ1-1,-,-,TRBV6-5,TGTGCCAGCAGTTACGACTACGTTGGCACTGAAGCTTTCTTT,CASSYDYVGTEAFF
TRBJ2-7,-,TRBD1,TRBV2,TGTGCCAGCACTTGGGGACAGGGGAGCCCCTACGAGCAGTACTTC,CASTWGQGSPYEQYF
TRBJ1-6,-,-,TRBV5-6,TGTGCCAGCAGCTCAGGACTAGGGGCTTCACCCCTCCACTTT,CASSSGLGASPLHF
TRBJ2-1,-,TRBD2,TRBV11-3,TGTGCCAGCAGCTTGGGGACTAGCGGCGTCAATGAGCAGTTCTTC,CASSLGTSGVNEQFF
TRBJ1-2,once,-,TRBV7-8,TGTGCCAGCAGCTTCCGACAGGATAACTATGGCTACACCTTC,CASSFRQDNYGYTF
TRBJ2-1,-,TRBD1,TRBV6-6,TGTGCCAGCAGCAGGGACAGGGGTAAGAATGAGCAGTTCTTC,CASSRDRGKNEQFF
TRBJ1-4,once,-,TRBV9,TGTGCCAGCAGCGTAGAACCTGGAGGTTTGAATGAAAAACTGTTTTTT,CASSVEPGGLNEKLFF
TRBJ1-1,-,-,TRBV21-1,TGTGCCAGCAGCAACCGTGACAGGGGTAACACTGAAGCTTTCTTT,CASSNRDRGNTEAFF
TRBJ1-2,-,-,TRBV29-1,TGCAGCGTGGTAACAGGGCACCAGGGCTATGGCTACACCTTC,CSVVTGHQGYGYTF
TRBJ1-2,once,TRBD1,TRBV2,TGTGCCAGCAGGAAGGACAGGGGTAACTATGGCTACACCTTC,CASRKDRGNYGYTF
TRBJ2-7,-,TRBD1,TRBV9,TGTGCCAGCAGCGTAGGCGGACAGGAGTCCCACGAGCAGTACTTC,CASSVGGQESHEQYF
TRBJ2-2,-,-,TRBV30,TGTGCCTGGACCCTCTCTAGGCCCCTCATGGGCACCGGGGAGCTGTTTTTT,CAWTLSRPLMGTGELFF
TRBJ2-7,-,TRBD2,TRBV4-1,TGCGCCAGCAGCCAAGAAAGGATAGCGGGGGGCTACTCCTACGAGCAGTACTTC,CASSQERIAGGYSYEQYF
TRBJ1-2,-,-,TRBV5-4,TGTGCCAGCAGCTACCCACAGGGCAACTATGGCTACACCTTC,CASSYPQGNYGYTF
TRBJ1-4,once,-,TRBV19,TGTGCCAGTAGTCCCTATCTCGGGGAAAAACTGTTTTTT,CASSPYLGEKLFF
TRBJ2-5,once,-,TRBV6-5,TGTGCCAGCAGACCCCAGGGGTTCCGCGCCCAGTACTTC,CASRPQGFRAQYF
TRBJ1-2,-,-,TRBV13,TGTGCCAGCAGCACCGGTCCCCGGGGGGGCTACACCTTC,CASSTGPRGGYTF
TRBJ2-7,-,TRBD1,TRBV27,TGTGCCAGCAGTTTAAGGGACAGGGGATCGGACGAGCAGTACTTC,CASSLRDRGSDEQYF
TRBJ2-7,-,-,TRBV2,TGTGCCAGCAGTGATGTTGGGCACTACGAGCAGTACTTC,CASSDVGHYEQYF
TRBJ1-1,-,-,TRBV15,TGTGCCACCAGCAGAGACAGGCGTCCTTGGACTGAAGCTTTCTTT,CATSRDRRPWTEAFF
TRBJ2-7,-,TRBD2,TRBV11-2,TGTGCCAGCAGGGCGGGGGGGGATTCTGGCGTCTACGAGCAGTACTTC,CASRAGGDSGVYEQYF
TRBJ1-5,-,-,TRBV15,TGTGCCACCAGCAGCCAATACCCCCCGGGAGGGTATAGCAATCAGCCCCAGCATTTT,CATSSQYPPGGYSNQPQHF
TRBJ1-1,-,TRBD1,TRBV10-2,TGCGCCAGCAGCGCCCAGGGGGTAGGGGACACTGAAGCTTTCTTT,CASSAQGVGDTEAFF
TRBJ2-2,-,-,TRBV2,TGTGCCAGCAGCACCCAGGGGAATACCGGGGAGCTGTTTTTT,CASSTQGNTGELFF
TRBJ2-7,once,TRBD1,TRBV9,TGTGCCAGCAGCGTAGGAACAGGGGTTGTGACCTACGAGCAGTACTTC,CASSVGTGVVTYEQYF
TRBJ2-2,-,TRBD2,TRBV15,TGTGCCACCAGCAGAGATGGGAGGGGAGGCACCGGGGAGCTGTTTTTT,CATSRDGRGGTGELFF
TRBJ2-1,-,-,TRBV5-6,TGTGCCAGCAGCTTGGAAGGCTGGGCCCAACATAACAATGAGCAGTTCTTC,CASSLEGWAQHNNEQFF
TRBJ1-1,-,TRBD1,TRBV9,TGTGCCAGCAGGGGGGACAGGGGACCTGAAGCTTTCTTT,CASRGDRGPEAFF
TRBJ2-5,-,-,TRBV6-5,TGTGCCAGCAGTTACCAGCGGGTGCCCCAAGAGACCCAGTACTTC,CASSYQRVPQETQYF
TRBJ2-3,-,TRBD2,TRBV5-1,TGCGCCAGCAGCTCCCAAACTAGCGGGTCTTACACAGATACGCAGTATTTT,CASSSQTSGSYTDTQYF
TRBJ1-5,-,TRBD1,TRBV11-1,TGTGCCAGCAGCCAGGACAGGATGCTCAATCAGCCCCAGCATTTT,CASSQDRMLNQPQHF